This entry lists 22 T cell receptor beta chains sequenced from one sample in a study of OX40 agonist ivuxolimab in advanced cancers. Only in-frame clones appear in the TCRdb table, and some are missing; sequencing was by immunoSEQ multiplex PCR. The table lists approximately 78,000 clones, around 89% of them singletons. The sequencing used CD4+ or CD8+ T cells sorted from blood, collected in a trial of the OX40 agonist ivuxolimab. These receptors came from an adult with an advanced solid tumor such as melanoma, head and neck, liver or kidney cancer.

This chain links TRBV7-8 with TRBJ2-7; TRBD2 is a possible D gene (6 bases). V lost 3 bases and J lost 5, with 14 bases in between. The CDR3 is 14 residues long. Germline CDR1 and CDR2: SGHVS and FQNEAQ. As DNA, the CDR3 is TGTGCCAGCAGCTTGAGGGGATGGGGGGACGAGCAGTACTTC. Encoded protein: CASSLRGWGDEQYF.

The chain carries TRBV28 and TRBJ2-2, with 10 bases aligning to TRBD1. This CDR3 is built from 18 residues. Germline CDR1 reads MDHEN; CDR2 reads SYDVKM. With 6 bases clipped from V and 0 bases from J, the junction kept 10 bases outside the gene matches. CDR3 sequence: CASSPSGQGRANTGELFF. CDR3 DNA: TGTGCCAGCAGCCCATCGGGACAGGGGCGCGCGAACACCGGGGAGCTGTTTTTT.

The chain links TRBV6-6 to TRBJ2-7; 10 bases are shared with TRBD2. The CDR3 runs 12 residues. V was clipped by 8 bases and J by 6 bases; unmatched bases: 4. The germline CDR1 and CDR2 sequences are MNHNY and SVGAGI (reference sequence). CDR3 protein: CASRGTSAEQYF. The DNA of the CDR3 is TGTGCCAGCCGGGGGACTAGCGCCGAGCAGTACTTC.

V is TRBV6-5 and J is TRBJ2-7; unclear D gene. CDR3 length equals 14 residues. Germline lookup yields CDR1 MNHEY and CDR2 SVGAGI. V gave up 0 bases and J gave up 3 bases, with 9 bases separating them. The CDR3 DNA reads TGTGCCAGCAGTTACTCTAGGGCCGACTACGAGCAGTACTTC. This codes for CASSYSRADYEQYF.

The chain is built from TRBV7-8 and TRBJ2-2; D may be TRBD1 (6 bases). Per germline, CDR1 SGHVS and CDR2 FQNEAQ. The V gene lost 5 bases and the J gene lost 3 bases, with 10 bases spanning the gap. This CDR3 spans 14 amino acids. In DNA form, the CDR3 reads TGTGCCAGCAGCGTGGGACAATACACCGGGGAGCTGTTTTTT. Protein: CASSVGQYTGELFF.

The rearrangement uses TRBV7-9 and TRBJ1-4; tentatively, D is TRBD1 (5 bases). The ends were cut back, 7 bases at V and 3 bases at J, with 9 bases in the middle. The CDR3 loop spans 13 amino acids. Germline V gene data show CDR1 as SEHNR and CDR2 as FQNEAQ (reference sequence). The CDR3 region is CASKRGANEKLFF. In nucleotides, the CDR3 is TGTGCCAGCAAGAGGGGTGCTAATGAAAAACTGTTTTTT.

The chain recombines TRBV28 with TRBJ2-7, with 9 bases lining up with TRBD1. This CDR3 spans 14 amino acids. V was pared by 7 bases and J by 5 bases, with 9 bases of the junction left unmatched. CDR1 and CDR2 from the germline V gene are MDHEN and SYDVKM. The CDR3 region is CASTPWDRAHEQYF. Here the CDR3 DNA reads TGTGCCAGCACCCCTTGGGACAGGGCCCACGAGCAGTACTTC.

The V call is TRBV4-2, the J call TRBJ1-2; 8 bases are shared with TRBD1. CDR1 is LGHNA and CDR2 is YNFKEQ in the germline V gene. J gave up 4 bases and V 4 bases, and 11 bases lay outside the gene matches. The CDR3 totals 16 residues. The CDR3 loop is CASSPFDRGVGYGYTF. As DNA, the CDR3 is TGTGCCAGCAGCCCGTTCGACAGGGGAGTTGGCTATGGCTACACCTTC.

J is TRBJ2-2 and V is TRBV4-2; D may be TRBD1 (5 bases). Trimming cost V 4 bases and J 1 base, with 13 bases left between them. The CDR3 consists of 16 residues. The germline gives CDR1 LGHNA, CDR2 YNFKEQ. The CDR3: CASSLQDTRNTGELFF. For the CDR3, the DNA is TGTGCCAGCAGCCTTCAGGACACTCGGAACACCGGGGAGCTGTTTTTT.

This chain connects TRBV7-9 to TRBJ2-7; 8 bases fit TRBD2. Germline trimming cut 1 base from V and 6 bases from J; bases unmatched to any gene: 5. Germline CDR1 is SEHNR and CDR2 is FQNEAQ (reference sequence). The CDR3 has 14 amino acids. In DNA, the CDR3 is TGTGCCAGCAGCTTAGTGGCAGCGGGAGTCGAGCAGTACTTC. Encoded protein: CASSLVAAGVEQYF.

The chain carries TRBV10-3 and TRBJ2-6; 9 bases are a match to TRBD1. With V trimmed by 7 bases and J by 4 bases, 5 bases remained unmatched. Germline V lookup: CDR1 ENHRY, CDR2 SYGVKD. This CDR3 is built from 15 residues. The CDR3 spells CAINGQGSGANVLTF. The CDR3 DNA is TGTGCCATCAATGGACAGGGGTCCGGGGCCAACGTCCTGACTTTC.

This chain links TRBV7-2 with TRBJ2-1, with 8 nucleotides matching TRBD2. V lost 3 bases to trimming and J lost 7 bases; unmatched junction nucleotides: 11. This CDR3 is built from 16 residues. Germline V CDR1 and CDR2: SGHTA, FQGNSA. The CDR3 loop reads CASSFVGGALGNEQFF. The CDR3 DNA follows: TGTGCCAGCAGCTTCGTCGGGGGGGCCTTAGGGAATGAGCAGTTCTTC.

The chain carries TRBV6-4 and TRBJ2-2, with D perhaps TRBD1 (6 bases). The CDR3 extends over 14 amino acids. Germline V lookup: CDR1 MRHNA, CDR2 SNTAGT. V gave up 4 bases and J gave up 7 bases, with 13 bases separating them. The CDR3 bases are TGTGCCAGCAGTGTTCACAGGGATAACGGGGAGCTGTTTTTT. Protein sequence: CASSVHRDNGELFF.

The chain is built from TRBV18 and TRBJ2-5; 12 bases are shared with TRBD2. This CDR3 comprises 15 residues. V was clipped by 2 bases and J by 2 bases; unmatched bases: 0. Germline V CDR1 and CDR2: KGHSH, LQKENI. The DNA of the CDR3 is TGTGCCAGCTCACCAGGGACTAGCGGGCAAGAGACCCAGTACTTC. The encoded protein is CASSPGTSGQETQYF.

This clone has just one count. CDR3 sequence: CASSLEAGSYNEQFF. The CDR3 DNA reads TGCGCCAGCAGCTTGGAAGCTGGCTCCTACAATGAGCAGTTCTTC. V usage is TRBV5-1 and J usage is TRBJ2-1; D is uncertain. V lost 0 bases and J lost 0, with 7 bases in between. The germline CDR1 and CDR2 sequences are SGHRS and YFSETQ. This CDR3 is 15 amino acids long.

This clone was recorded a few times. CDR3 DNA sequence: TGTGCCAGCACCTCGCAGGGAGCGTATAATGAAAAACTGTTTTTT. Protein: CASTSQGAYNEKLFF. The J gene is TRBJ1-4, the V gene TRBV7-2, with D possibly matching TRBD1 (5 bases). CDR3 length: 15 amino acids. Germline lookup yields CDR1 SGHTA and CDR2 FQGNSA. Trimming took off 7 bases at V and 4 bases at J, with 16 bases between the two ends.

Comment on this clone: The junction differs from germline at one of its ends, possibly a read error. The same CDR3 also results from other DNA sequences found in this sample. The CDR3 region is CASSAGRNQPQHF. Here the CDR3 DNA reads TGTGCCAGCAGTGCCGGTCGGAATCAACCCCAGCATTTT. The chain joins TRBV6-5 to TRBJ1-5; D not resolved. The length of the CDR3 is 13 residues. Looked up from germline, CDR1 is MNHEY and CDR2 is SVGAGI.

This sequence joins TRBV5-1 and TRBJ2-1; 12 nucleotides agree with TRBD2. Germline V gene lookup returns CDR1 SGHRS and CDR2 YFSETQ. V dropped 4 bases and J dropped 8; count of bases not matched to a gene: 7. The CDR3 contains 15 residues. CDR3 residues: CASSLGLAGTYEQFF. The DNA of the CDR3 is TGCGCCAGCAGCCTAGGACTAGCGGGGACCTATGAGCAGTTCTTC.

J is TRBJ2-3 and V is TRBV9; D might be TRBD2 (6 bases). The V and J ends lost 0 bases and 3 bases respectively, with 11 bases between them. The length of the CDR3 is 15 residues. Germline CDR1 is SGDLS and CDR2 is YYNGEE. CDR3 region: CASSVAGLSTDTQYF. Written as DNA, the CDR3 is TGTGCCAGCAGCGTAGCGGGACTCTCGACAGATACGCAGTATTTT. Together with reference TRBV9 and TRBJ2-3, the CDR3 gives the full variable domain: DSGVTQTPKHLITATGQRVTLRCSPRSGDLSVYWYQQSLDQGLQFLIQYYNGEERAKGNILERFSAQQFPDLHSELNLSSLELGDSALYFCASSVAGLSTDTQYFGPGTRLTVL.

The chain links TRBV5-1 to TRBJ1-2; TRBD1 matches 7 bases. CDR1 is SGHRS and CDR2 is YFSETQ in the germline V gene. The V segment lost 0 bases and the J segment 4 bases; nucleotides outside the gene matches: 9. CDR3 size: 16 residues. The CDR3 region is CASSLGFGQDGYGYTF. The CDR3 DNA reads as TGCGCCAGCAGCTTGGGTTTCGGACAGGATGGCTATGGCTACACCTTC.

The gene calls are TRBV4-2 and TRBJ2-3; the D is unclear. CDR3 length: 13 amino acids. Germline V gives CDR1 LGHNA, CDR2 YNFKEQ. Trimming stripped 1 base from V and 6 bases from J, with 8 bases between. This CDR3 is CASSQVSLDTQYF. The CDR3 DNA follows: TGTGCCAGCAGCCAAGTATCCCTGGATACGCAGTATTTT.

The rearrangement joins TRBV6-1 to TRBJ2-1, with D perhaps matching TRBD1 (5 bases). Trimming took off 4 bases at V and 1 base at J, with 14 bases between the two ends. The CDR3 runs to 16 residues. Germline assignment: CDR1 MNHNS and CDR2 SASEGT. This CDR3 is CASSVLTARSYNEQFF. In nucleotides, the CDR3 is TGTGCCAGCAGTGTCCTGACAGCCCGATCCTACAATGAGCAGTTCTTC.